One and the same sample provided the 27 T cell receptor beta chains below, sequenced in a study of CD8 T cells in Susac syndrome (dated by TCRdb to the late 2010s). Library creation used the immunoSEQ multiplex PCR assay. RNA was extracted with the RNeasy kit and roughly 0.5 to 1 ug was reverse transcribed using random hexamers. TCRdb cleaned the public reads at Q25 with fastp, built clones with MiXCR and kept in-frame beta chains. Each entry merges the rows of one CDR3 protein and shows their most common DNA and genes. The sample yields 200,000 to 250,000 distinct CDR3 sequences; about 94% were counted once. 0.15% to 0.2% of the sample lies in the top ten. The material sequenced was CD4+ T cells from PBMCs. The receptors here all came from a human donor with Susac syndrome.

This chain links TRBV6-4 with TRBJ1-5; D is ambiguous. Deletions cut 10 bases from V and 7 bases from J, with 8 bases between. The germline CDR1 and CDR2 sequences are MRHNA and SNTAGT. This CDR3 has 10 amino acids. CDR3 sequence reads: CANFWQPQHF. The CDR3 DNA follows: TGTGCCAACTTTTGGCAGCCCCAGCATTTT.

This chain uses TRBV3-1 with TRBJ1-1; D is unresolved. The germline gives CDR1 LGHDT, CDR2 YNNKEL (reference sequence). The CDR3 loop spans 13 amino acids. Trimming stripped 0 bases from V and 0 bases from J, with 2 bases between. The CDR3 here is CASSQEVNTEAFF. CDR3 nucleotide sequence: TGTGCCAGCAGCCAAGAGGTGAACACTGAAGCTTTCTTT.

The CDR3 reads CASSSAGTDTQYF. DNA for the CDR3: TGTGCCAGCAGCTCCGCTGGGACAGATACGCAGTATTTT. The chain joins TRBV9 to TRBJ2-3; D ambiguous. V lost 4 bases to trimming and J lost 3 bases, with 9 bases between them. This CDR3 is built from 13 residues. CDR1 is SGDLS and CDR2 is YYNGEE in the germline V gene.

The chain uses TRBV6-5 and TRBJ2-5; D gene unclear. The CDR3 is 15 residues long. Germline V lookup: CDR1 MNHEY, CDR2 SVGAGI. The V end lost 0 bases, the J end lost 0 bases, and 8 bases lay between the germline ends. This chain's CDR3 is CASSYSDGYQETQYF. CDR3 DNA: TGTGCCAGCAGTTACTCTGACGGGTACCAAGAGACCCAGTACTTC.

CDR3 sequence reads: CASSSPSGDNQPQHF. The DNA for the CDR3 is TGTGCCAGCAGTTCCCCCTCCGGGGACAATCAGCCCCAGCATTTT. The rearrangement joins TRBV12-3 or TRBV12-4 to TRBJ1-5; D is unresolved. This CDR3 is built from 15 residues. V was trimmed by 4 bases and J by 3 bases, leaving 13 bases between them.

The chain links TRBV7-6 to TRBJ2-5; D not certain. The CDR3 is 15 amino acids. Trimming left V 1 base short and J 0 bases short, with 9 bases between. Germline CDR1 SGHVS, CDR2 FNYEAQ. CDR3 DNA: TGTGCCAGCAGCTTAGTAACAGAGAACCAAGAGACCCAGTACTTC. Its translation: CASSLVTENQETQYF.

V usage is TRBV29-1 and J usage is TRBJ2-7; 10 bases are a match to TRBD1. This CDR3 contains 14 residues. The J segment lost 4 bases and the V segment lost 6 bases, leaving 9 bases of the junction unmatched. Germline V gene sequence: CDR1 SQVTM, CDR2 ANQGSEA. The CDR3 bases are TGCAGCGTCGTGCCCCGGGACAGGGGTTACGAGCAGTACTTC. This gives the protein CSVVPRDRGYEQYF.

The rearrangement links TRBV10-3 to TRBJ2-5; either TRBD1 or TRBD2 may fit D (5 bases each). CDR3 length equals 12 residues. The V end was cut by 9 bases, the J end by 4 bases, with 12 bases between. CDR1 and CDR2 (germline): ENHRY, SYGVKD. Written as DNA, the CDR3 is TGTGCCATTGGGGGAAGTGGAGAGACCCAGTACTTC. It yields the protein CAIGGSGETQYF.

The chain employs TRBV30 and TRBJ1-5; possibly TRBD1 for D (5 bases). This CDR3 is built from 17 residues. Trimming left V 4 bases short and J 0 bases short, with 19 bases between. From germline, CDR1 is GTSNPN and CDR2 SVGIG (reference sequence). The CDR3 bases are TGTGCCTGGAATCCGGGGGGGTTCCGATATAGCAATCAGCCCCAGCATTTT. It translates to CAWNPGGFRYSNQPQHF.

This clonotype was seen only once. The J gene is TRBJ2-7, the V gene TRBV7-3; D assignment may be TRBD1 or TRBD2 (5 bases each). The CDR3 loop spans 14 amino acids. V was trimmed by 1 base and J by 3 bases, leaving 10 bases between them. Germline CDR1 is SGHTA and CDR2 is FQGTGA. The CDR3: CASSLKPGSYEQYF. The CDR3 nucleotides read TGTGCCAGCAGCTTAAAGCCAGGGAGCTACGAGCAGTACTTC.

V is TRBV2 and J is TRBJ1-1, with D uncertain. The ends were cut back, 4 bases at V and 1 base at J, with 19 bases in the middle. The CDR3 consists of 17 residues. Germline V lookup: CDR1 SNHLY, CDR2 FYNNEI. The CDR3 bases are TGTGCCAGCAGTGCGGGCCCACCCCTCAGAGGGAACACTGAAGCTTTCTTT. Amino acids: CASSAGPPLRGNTEAFF.

The chain has TRBV24-1 and TRBJ1-4; D perhaps matches TRBD1 (5 bases). Trimming cost V 2 bases and J 5 bases, with 11 bases left between them. Germline loops: CDR1 KGHDR, CDR2 SFDVKD. The CDR3 is made up of 15 amino acids. The CDR3 region is CATSDSGGVNEKLFF. CDR3 bases: TGTGCCACCAGTGATTCTGGGGGGGTGAATGAAAAACTGTTTTTT.

V gene TRBV30 combines with J gene TRBJ1-6; D not resolved. V was clipped by 3 bases and J by 3 bases, with 15 bases between them. This CDR3 is built from 16 residues. CDR1 GTSNPN and CDR2 SVGIG come from the germline V gene (reference sequence). The CDR3 reads CAWSWVEQDYNSPLHF. For the CDR3, the DNA is TGTGCCTGGAGCTGGGTGGAGCAAGACTATAATTCACCCCTCCACTTT. Filled out from reference TRBV30 and TRBJ1-6, the complete variable domain reads SQTIHQWPATLVQPVGSPLSLECTVEGTSNPNLYWYRQAAGRGLQLLFYSVGIGQISSEVPQNLSASRPQDRQFILSSKKLLLSDSGFYLCAWSWVEQDYNSPLHFGNGTRLTVT.

The CDR3 DNA follows: TGTGCCAGCTCACAATTGACACCAGGAGAATCCGGGGAGCTGTTTTTT. The encoded protein is CASSQLTPGESGELFF. The rearrangement uses TRBV18 and TRBJ2-2; D remains unclear. The germline V and J ends were trimmed by 4 bases and 6 bases, with 18 bases remaining between them. CDR1 is KGHSH, CDR2 LQKENI, per germline. The CDR3 spans 16 residues.

This chain uses TRBV15 with TRBJ1-1; 7 bases are shared with TRBD1. This CDR3 has 13 residues. Germline V gene sequence: CDR1 LNHNV, CDR2 YYDKDF (reference sequence). With V trimmed by 5 bases and J by 4 bases, 4 bases remained unmatched. CDR3 amino acids: CATSLDRVTEAFF. In DNA, the CDR3 is TGTGCCACCAGCCTCGACAGGGTCACTGAAGCTTTCTTT.

V and J are TRBV7-2 and TRBJ2-1, with a tentative D call TRBD1 (5 bases). The CDR3 is made up of 15 amino acids. The germline CDR1 and CDR2 sequences are SGHTA and FQGNSA. With 0 bases removed from V and 0 bases from J, the gap between germline ends came to 6 bases. The CDR3 reads CASSLARGSYNEQFF. The CDR3 DNA reads TGTGCCAGCAGCTTAGCTAGGGGCTCCTACAATGAGCAGTTCTTC.

The chain couples TRBV9 to TRBJ2-2; D may correspond to TRBD1 or TRBD2 (5 bases each). From germline, CDR1 is SGDLS and CDR2 YYNGEE. V was shortened by 3 bases and J by 1 base, with 10 bases between the two germline ends. This CDR3 comprises 15 residues. The CDR3 region is CASSGTGLNTGELFF. The CDR3 nucleotides are TGTGCCAGCAGCGGGACGGGGCTGAACACCGGGGAGCTGTTTTTT. Looking up the rest from reference TRBV9 and TRBJ2-2 gives the full variable domain: DSGVTQTPKHLITATGQRVTLRCSPRSGDLSVYWYQQSLDQGLQFLIQYYNGEERAKGNILERFSAQQFPDLHSELNLSSLELGDSALYFCASSGTGLNTGELFFGEGSRLTVL.

V and J are TRBV2 and TRBJ1-6, with a possible D match to TRBD1 (5 bases). This CDR3 is built from 12 residues. CDR1 is SNHLY and CDR2 is FYNNEI in the germline V gene. Trimming took off 8 bases at V and 8 bases at J, with 10 bases between the two ends. In DNA form, the CDR3 reads TGTGCCAGCTCACGGGGGGATTCACCCCTCCACTTT. It encodes CASSRGDSPLHF.

The genes are TRBV20-1 and TRBJ1-2; 7 bases agree with TRBD1. V lost 3 bases to trimming and J lost 7 bases; unmatched junction nucleotides: 5. From germline, CDR1 is DFQATT and CDR2 SNEGSKA (reference sequence). The CDR3 contains 12 residues. The chain's CDR3 is CSASRGVGGYTF. In nucleotides, the CDR3 is TGCAGTGCTAGCAGGGGGGTTGGTGGCTACACCTTC.

The chain is built from TRBV5-1 and TRBJ1-2, with D unclear. From germline, CDR1 is SGHRS and CDR2 YFSETQ. The CDR3 has 13 residues. V was shortened by 5 bases and J by 3 bases, with 11 bases between the two germline ends. CDR3 DNA: TGCGCCAGCAGGGAGACGGACTACTATGGCTACACCTTC. Translating gives CASRETDYYGYTF.

The rearrangement uses TRBV27 and TRBJ1-3; perhaps TRBD1 as D (6 bases). With 3 bases removed from V and 4 bases from J, the gap between germline ends came to 13 bases. Germline CDR1 is MNHEY and CDR2 is SMNVEV (reference sequence). The CDR3 totals 15 residues. As DNA, the CDR3 is TGTGCCAGCAGTTTCGCGGGGGGCCTAGGAAACACCATATATTTT. Translated, it gives CASSFAGGLGNTIYF.

This rearrangement joins TRBV5-1 to TRBJ1-2; a possible D gene is TRBD1 (6 bases). Germline V lookup: CDR1 SGHRS, CDR2 YFSETQ. The CDR3 has 12 amino acids. The V and J ends lost 7 bases and 8 bases respectively, with 15 bases between them. CDR3: CASGTYREGYTF. DNA of the CDR3: TGCGCCAGCGGTACTTACAGGGAAGGCTACACCTTC. Full variable domain (outside the CDR3, taken from reference TRBV5-1 and TRBJ1-2): KAGVTQTPRYLIKTRGQQVTLSCSPISGHRSVSWYQQTPGQGLQFLFEYFSETQRNKGNFPGRFSGRQFSNSRSEMNVSTLELGDSALYLCASGTYREGYTFGSGTRLTVV.

The chain joins TRBV29-1 to TRBJ2-7, with D maybe TRBD1 (6 bases). This CDR3 contains 14 residues. The ends were cut back, 3 bases at V and 0 bases at J, with 12 bases in the middle. CDR1 is SQVTM and CDR2 is ANQGSEA in the germline V gene. CDR3 protein: CSVEVPTGSYEQYF. The CDR3 coding sequence is TGCAGCGTTGAGGTCCCGACAGGCTCCTACGAGCAGTACTTC.

This chain joins TRBV6-5 and TRBJ2-5; TRBD1 aligns across 8 bases. From germline, CDR1 is MNHEY and CDR2 SVGAGI. V gave up 5 bases and J gave up 2 bases; unmatched junction bases: 10. The CDR3 loop spans 16 amino acids. Written as DNA, the CDR3 is TGTGCCAGCAGTACTCGGACAGGGTGGGTTCAAGAGACCCAGTACTTC. This codes for CASSTRTGWVQETQYF.

This chain links TRBV29-1 with TRBJ1-3; D perhaps matches TRBD1 (6 bases). Germline V gene lookup returns CDR1 SQVTM and CDR2 ANQGSEA. The CDR3 is 14 residues long. The DNA for the CDR3 is TGCGCCAAGGCCCGGGACAACTCTGGAAACACCATATATTTT. Protein: CAKARDNSGNTIYF.

The count of this clonotype is one. The chain has TRBV3-1 and TRBJ2-2; D is unclear. The V gene lost 2 bases and the J gene lost 6 bases, with 7 bases spanning the gap. Germline V CDR1 and CDR2: LGHDT, YNNKEL (reference sequence). CDR3 length equals 13 residues. CDR3 in DNA: TGTGCCAGCAGCCAAACTCGCGCCGGGGAGCTGTTTTTT. Protein sequence: CASSQTRAGELFF. The whole variable domain, remainder taken from reference TRBV3-1 and TRBJ2-2, is DTAVSQTPKYLVTQMGNDKSIKCEQNLGHDTMYWYKQDSKKFLKIMFSYNNKELIINETVPNRFSPKSPDKAHLNLHINSLELGDSAVYFCASSQTRAGELFFGEGSRLTVL.

V is TRBV30 and J is TRBJ1-3; the D gene is possibly TRBD1 (5 bases). In germline, CDR1 is GTSNPN, CDR2 SVGIG (reference sequence). The CDR3 loop spans 12 amino acids. DNA for the CDR3: TGTCGACAGTCGAAAGGGGGAAACACCATATATTTT. It specifies CRQSKGGNTIYF.